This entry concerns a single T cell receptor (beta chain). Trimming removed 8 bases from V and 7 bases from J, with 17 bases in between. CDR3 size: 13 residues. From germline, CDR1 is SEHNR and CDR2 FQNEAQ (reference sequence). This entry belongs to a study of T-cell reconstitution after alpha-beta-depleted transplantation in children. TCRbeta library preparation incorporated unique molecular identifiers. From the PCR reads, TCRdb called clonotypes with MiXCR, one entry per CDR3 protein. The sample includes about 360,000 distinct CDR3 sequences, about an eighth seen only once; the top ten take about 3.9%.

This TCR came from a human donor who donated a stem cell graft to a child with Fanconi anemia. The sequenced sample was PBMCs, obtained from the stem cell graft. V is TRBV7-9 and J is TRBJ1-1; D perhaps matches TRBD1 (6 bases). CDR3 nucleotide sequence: TGTGCCAGCCAACAGCCGGGGGCTGTTGAAGCTTTCTTT. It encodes CASQQPGAVEAFF. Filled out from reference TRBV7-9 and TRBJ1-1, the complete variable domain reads DTGVSQNPRHKITKRGQNVTFRCDPISEHNRLYWYRQTLGQGPEFLTYFQNEAQLEKSRLLSDRFSAERPKGSFSTLEIQRTEQGDSAMYLCASQQPGAVEAFFGQGTRLTVV.